The rows below give T cell receptor beta chains drawn from one sample of a study of blood T cell repertoires in COVID-19. TCRdb keeps only in-frame clones here, not all; method: immunoSEQ multiplex PCR. The repertoire holds about 110,000 clones, with approximately 90% as singletons. The sample was peripheral blood. Receptors originate from a human donor in a cohort sampled during active COVID-19. CDR3s include the opening cysteine and the closing phenylalanine or tryptophan. The D gene is left open where the match is weak. Clone sizes are given selectively: once, few, many, or a class where the clone is expanded.

V gene	clone size	D gene	J gene	CDR3 length	CDR3 protein	CDR3 DNA
TRBV7-9	few	.	TRBJ2-2	13	CASSPSGSGELFF	TGTGCCAGCAGCCCTAGTGGCAGCGGGGAGCTGTTTTTT
TRBV7-9	.	.	TRBJ2-5	16	CASSFGSWTRGETQYF	TGTGCCAGCAGCTTTGGATCCTGGACTCGAGGGGAGACCCAGTACTTC
TRBV4-1	.	TRBD1	TRBJ2-6	18	CASSQEGTAYSGANVLTF	TGCGCCAGCAGCCAAGAGGGGACAGCTTACTCTGGGGCCAACGTCCTGACTTTC
TRBV2	.	.	TRBJ1-1	15	CASSLNRAPGTEAFF	TGTGCCAGCAGTTTGAACAGGGCGCCCGGCACTGAAGCTTTCTTT
TRBV27	.	.	TRBJ1-3	15	CASSSGLYRGNTIYF	TGTGCCAGCAGTTCTGGGCTTTATCGGGGAAACACCATATATTTT
TRBV28	few	TRBD1	TRBJ1-6	15	CASRAAGQYNSPLHF	TGTGCCAGCAGGGCCGCGGGACAGTATAATTCACCCCTCCACTTT
TRBV9	.	TRBD1	TRBJ1-2	14	CASSPPDRFYGYTF	TGTGCCAGCAGCCCTCCGGACAGGTTCTATGGCTACACCTTC
TRBV2	.	TRBD2	TRBJ2-3	14	CASNEGGSTDTQYF	TGTGCCAGCAACGAGGGAGGGAGTACAGATACGCAGTATTTT
TRBV7-2	.	TRBD2	TRBJ2-3	16	CASSPRTSGRTDTQYF	TGTGCCAGCAGCCCCCGGACTAGCGGGAGGACAGATACGCAGTATTTT
TRBV7-2	.	.	TRBJ1-4	15	CASSLRGSTNEKLFF	TGTGCCAGCAGCTTGCGGGGCTCAACTAATGAAAAACTGTTTTTT
TRBV7-8	once	.	TRBJ1-4	13	CASTGQINEKLFF	TGTGCCAGCACAGGCCAGATTAATGAAAAACTGTTTTTT
TRBV9	.	.	TRBJ2-1	15	CASSVSQGRYNEQFF	TGTGCCAGCAGCGTGAGTCAGGGGCGATACAATGAGCAGTTCTTC
TRBV3-1/TRBV3-2	.	.	TRBJ2-7	14	CASTRVLTSYEQYF	TGTGCCAGCACCCGGGTCTTGACTTCCTACGAGCAGTACTTC
TRBV13	.	.	TRBJ2-1	13	CASSLGLPNEQFF	TGTGCCAGCAGCTTAGGTCTACCCAATGAGCAGTTCTTC
TRBV19	.	.	TRBJ2-1	15	CASTHGGRSYNEQFF	TGTGCCAGTACCCATGGGGGCAGGTCCTACAATGAGCAGTTCTTC
TRBV27	.	TRBD1	TRBJ2-2	14	CASHRGYSAGELFF	TGTGCCAGCCACAGGGGGTACAGCGCCGGGGAGCTGTTTTTT
TRBV18	.	.	TRBJ2-7	13	CASSPTGSYEQYF	TGTGCCAGCTCGCCTACAGGGTCCTACGAGCAGTACTTC
TRBV2	.	.	TRBJ2-3	11	CASRERGAQYF	TGTGCCAGCAGGGAACGGGGAGCGCAGTATTTT
TRBV21-1	.	.	TRBJ1-4	17	CASSKRSATGAEEKLFF	TGTGCCAGCAGCAAACGGAGTGCCACAGGGGCAGAGGAAAAACTGTTTTTT
TRBV6-6	.	.	TRBJ1-1	14	CASSYPHQEVGTFF	TGTGCCAGCAGTTACCCACACCAGGAGGTAGGAACTTTCTTT
TRBV9	.	.	TRBJ1-6	18	CASSVVLWEQGVQSPLHF	TGTGCCAGCAGCGTAGTATTATGGGAACAGGGAGTGCAATCACCCCTCCACTTT
TRBV27	.	TRBD2	TRBJ2-1	14	CASSLGLDGNEQFF	TGTGCCAGCAGTTTGGGACTAGATGGCAATGAGCAGTTCTTC
TRBV15	.	.	TRBJ2-7	13	CATSRDGPYEQYF	TGTGCCACCAGCAGAGATGGGCCCTACGAGCAGTACTTC
TRBV14	.	.	TRBJ1-4	16	CASSQALVGGREKLFF	TGTGCCAGCAGCCAAGCGTTAGTCGGGGGGCGAGAAAAACTGTTTTTT
TRBV6-5	.	.	TRBJ2-7	12	CASSLRVYEQYF	TGTGCCAGCAGTCTCCGGGTCTACGAGCAGTACTTC
TRBV4-3	.	TRBD1	TRBJ1-1	19	CASSQSGELLRDSLTEAFF	TGCGCCAGCAGCCAATCGGGAGAGCTTTTGCGGGACAGCCTCACTGAAGCTTTCTTT
TRBV18	.	.	TRBJ2-1	15	CASSPPGQSLHEQFF	TGTGCCAGCTCACCACCCGGACAGTCCCTACATGAGCAGTTCTTC
TRBV9	.	TRBD2	TRBJ2-7	15	CASSVSGGSPYEQYF	TGTGCCAGCAGCGTTAGTGGCGGGAGTCCCTACGAGCAGTACTTC
TRBV12-3/TRBV12-4	.	.	TRBJ2-7	11	CASSLQDEQYF	TGTGCCAGCAGTTTACAGGACGAGCAGTACTTC
TRBV11-2	.	.	TRBJ2-7	19	CASSHIRKTATLNSYEQYF	TGTGCCAGCAGCCATATACGAAAGACAGCCACCCTTAACTCCTACGAGCAGTACTTC
TRBV19	.	TRBD1	TRBJ2-7	18	CASSPGQGVHLSSYEQYF	TGTGCCAGTAGTCCGGGACAGGGGGTCCATCTGAGCTCCTACGAGCAGTACTTC
TRBV10-3	.	.	TRBJ1-2	11	CAIPWEGGYTF	TGTGCCATCCCCTGGGAGGGTGGCTACACCTTC
TRBV11-3	.	.	TRBJ1-1	13	CASSLVRDTEAFF	TGTGCCAGCAGCTTAGTGAGAGACACTGAAGCTTTCTTT
TRBV5-1	.	TRBD2	TRBJ2-4	18	CASSFFPSGRGGKNIQYF	TGCGCCAGCAGCTTCTTTCCTAGCGGGAGGGGGGGCAAAAACATTCAGTACTTC
TRBV18	.	TRBD2	TRBJ2-7	17	CASSPPGATSGTYEQYF	TGTGCCAGCTCACCCCCGGGGGCGACTAGCGGCACTTACGAGCAGTACTTC
TRBV6-5	.	.	TRBJ1-5	15	CASTLHVNSNQPQHF	TGTGCCAGCACCTTACACGTAAATAGCAATCAGCCCCAGCATTTT
TRBV6-5	.	.	TRBJ1-5	12	CASNFRGQPQHF	TGTGCCAGCAACTTCAGGGGACAGCCCCAGCATTTT
TRBV7-9	.	.	TRBJ1-3	15	CASSSGDTSGNTIYF	TGTGCCAGCAGCTCCGGGGATACCTCTGGAAACACCATATATTTT